This T cell receptor beta chain stems from a study of blood T cell repertoires in COVID-19. As for the study in general: Collection of acute and convalescent COVID-19 samples took place in the United States, Italy and Spain. Sample material is recorded as cDNA or gDNA derived from T cells, B-cell-depleted T cells, or PBMCs.

In the original processing: The authors estimated nucleated cell counts from reference gene primer amplification. TCRdb's table, derived via immunoSEQ multiplex PCR, lists solely in-frame clones and lacks some. V, J and clone size are taken as reported in that table, and D and trimming were inferred from the DNA itself. This table has some 29,000 clones, roughly 89% appearing once. Germline V gene data show CDR1 as MNHNS and CDR2 as SASEGT. This CDR3 region has 17 residues. V shed 1 base and J 8 bases; nucleotides not matched to a gene: 11. J is TRBJ1-2 and V is TRBV6-1, with 12 bases lining up with TRBD1. The sequenced material came from peripheral blood. The TCR was taken from a human donor in a cohort sampled during active COVID-19. CDR3: CASSEGFRGQGAEGYTF. The CDR3 DNA reads as TGTGCCAGCAGTGAAGGATTCCGGGGACAGGGGGCGGAAGGCTACACCTTC.